This T cell receptor beta chain was sequenced during a study of blood T cells in healthy people across ages. Sample-barcoded 5' priming and a J-beta primer mix drove a second PCR of 7 to 11 cycles. The authors tagged each cDNA molecule using a template-switch adaptor with 12 random nucleotides. TCRdb analysed the 5' RACE reads with MiXCR anew, one entry per CDR3 protein. Of around 1.5 million distinct CDR3 sequences listed, about 35% were seen once; the top ten hold 11%. In terms of origin and age, donors were healthy Caucasian individuals from Russia aged about 6 to 95. This clonotype has more than one count but fewer than ten. The V gene end was trimmed by 0 bases and the J gene end by 4 bases; junction bases not matched to a gene: 7. Germline V gives CDR1 MGHRA, CDR2 YSYEKL. This CDR3 comprises 18 residues.

This TCR derives from a woman in her twenties or thirties in good health. The sequencing input was blood. The chain is built from TRBV4-1 and TRBJ2-2, with 11 bases identical to TRBD1. The CDR3 DNA reads as TGCGCCAGCAGCCAAGATACGGACAGGGGGCGAATCACCGGGGAGCTGTTTTTT. It yields the protein CASSQDTDRGRITGELFF.